One and the same sample provided the 23 T cell receptor beta chains below, sequenced in a study of blood T cell repertoires in COVID-19. The repertoire was sequenced with immunoSEQ multiplex PCR; TCRdb's copy has only in-frame clones and lacks some. The table shows 250,000 to 400,000 clones, with almost 90% occurring only once. Source material: peripheral blood. Receptor source: a woman under 40 with COVID-19, enrolled during active disease.

This clone was observed a single time. V is TRBV6-4 and J is TRBJ2-3; TRBD1 matches at 10 bases. V was clipped by 5 bases and J by 1 base; unmatched bases: 6. In germline, CDR1 is MRHNA, CDR2 SNTAGT. This CDR3 has 16 amino acids. DNA of the CDR3: TGTGCCAGCAGTTCCAACGGACAGGGGGGCACAGATACGCAGTATTTT. Encoded protein: CASSSNGQGGTDTQYF.

The chain uses TRBV10-2 and TRBJ2-1, with 8 positions matching TRBD1. Per germline, CDR1 WSHSY and CDR2 SAAADI. The length of the CDR3 is 14 residues. V lost 8 bases to trimming and J lost 2 bases; unmatched junction nucleotides: 5. CDR3 DNA: TGCGCCAGCCTAGACAGGGGTACCTACAATGAGCAGTTCTTC. It specifies CASLDRGTYNEQFF.

The chain couples TRBV29-1 to TRBJ1-1, with D tentatively TRBD1 (6 bases). This CDR3 comprises 13 residues. The germline gives CDR1 SQVTM, CDR2 ANQGSEA. The V and J ends lost 1 base and 4 bases respectively, with 10 bases between them. CDR3: CSVEAKGGTEAFF. The CDR3 nucleotides are TGCAGCGTTGAAGCTAAAGGGGGCACTGAAGCTTTCTTT.

This clone was seen a single time. The rearrangement joins TRBV25-1 to TRBJ1-1, with D unresolved. Germline V gives CDR1 MGHDK, CDR2 SYGVNS. Trimming removed 5 bases at V and 4 bases at J, with 8 bases between. This CDR3 has 12 residues. The chain's CDR3 is CASSNLGTEAFF. The CDR3 coding sequence is TGTGCCAGCAGTAATCTCGGCACTGAAGCTTTCTTT.

The chain carries TRBV6-5 and TRBJ1-5; 8 nucleotides align to TRBD1. Germline V gene lookup returns CDR1 MNHEY and CDR2 SVGAGI. V was clipped by 6 bases and J by 2 bases; unmatched bases: 6. This CDR3 has 15 residues. CDR3 DNA sequence: TGTGCCAGCAGCCTTACAGGGGGTGGCAATCAGCCCCAGCATTTT. Its protein product is CASSLTGGGNQPQHF.

V is TRBV28 and J is TRBJ1-5; TRBD1 aligns across 8 bases. The CDR3 has 12 amino acids. J was trimmed by 7 bases and V by 6 bases; bases with no gene match: 2. In germline, CDR1 is MDHEN, CDR2 SYDVKM. CDR3 loop: CASRTGGQPQHF. The CDR3 coding sequence is TGTGCCAGCAGAACAGGGGGGCAGCCCCAGCATTTT.

The chain combines TRBV30 with TRBJ2-1; the D gene is possibly TRBD2 (6 bases). Trimming pared 2 bases from V and 1 base from J, leaving 18 bases between. The CDR3 sequence is 17 residues long. CDR1 and CDR2 (germline): GTSNPN, SVGIG (reference sequence). The CDR3 coding sequence is TGTGCCTGGAGTCGGGGTGGAGGGACGACTTCCTACAATGAGCAGTTCTTC. This gives the protein CAWSRGGGTTSYNEQFF.

This sequence joins TRBV7-9 and TRBJ2-1, with 7 bases matching TRBD2. With V trimmed by 3 bases and J by 4 bases, 9 bases remained unmatched. Germline-derived CDR1 and CDR2 are SEHNR and FQNEAQ (reference sequence). The CDR3 has 16 residues. The CDR3 region has the DNA TGTGCCAGCAGCTTGGGCCAGATGGGGGGGTACAATGAGCAGTTCTTC. Its translation is CASSLGQMGGYNEQFF. Full variable domain (rest looked up from reference TRBV7-9 and TRBJ2-1): DTGVSQNPRHKITKRGQNVTFRCDPISEHNRLYWYRQTLGQGPEFLTYFQNEAQLEKSRLLSDRFSAERPKGSFSTLEIQRTEQGDSAMYLCASSLGQMGGYNEQFFGPGTRLTVL.

The chain employs TRBV15 and TRBJ1-2; D is uncertain. Between the trimmed V and J ends, which lost 3 bases and 1 base, there was a span of 12 bases. CDR3 length: 15 amino acids. CDR1 is LNHNV and CDR2 is YYDKDF in the germline V gene (reference sequence). The CDR3 DNA reads as TGTGCCACCAGCAGTCAGACTACCCTTAACTATGGCTACACCTTC. Its translation is CATSSQTTLNYGYTF.

In this sample, this clone turned up once. This chain connects TRBV5-1 to TRBJ1-2; 9 bases fit TRBD1. Per the germline V gene, CDR1 is SGHRS and CDR2 is YFSETQ. Unmatched junction bases numbered 5, after V lost 4 bases and J lost 1 base. The length of the CDR3 is 15 residues. The CDR3 protein is CASSPRTGVNYGYTF. CDR3 coding DNA: TGCGCCAGCAGCCCCAGGACAGGGGTTAACTATGGCTACACCTTC.

The genes are TRBV19 and TRBJ1-5; a possible D gene is TRBD1 (6 bases). CDR1 and CDR2 (germline): LNHDA, SQIVND (reference sequence). The CDR3 loop spans 19 amino acids. The germline V and J ends were trimmed by 6 bases and 0 bases, with 24 bases remaining between them. CDR3 nucleotide sequence: TGTGCCAGTAGCGACACAAGAAAAGACAGGTCTTCTAGCAATCAGCCCCAGCATTTT. Its protein is CASSDTRKDRSSSNQPQHF.

This clone was found a few times. The chain has TRBV11-3 and TRBJ2-2; D is ambiguous. The germline V gene encodes CDR1 SGHNT and CDR2 YENEEA. The CDR3 consists of 12 residues. Trimming cost V 5 bases and J 4 bases, with 5 bases left between them. The CDR3, as DNA: TGTGCCAGCAGCCCCAGCACCGGGGAGCTGTTTTTT. Translating it yields CASSPSTGELFF.

The CDR3 protein is CASSLTERRNTEAFF. As DNA, the CDR3 is TGTGCCAGCAGTTTAACAGAAAGACGGAACACTGAAGCTTTCTTT. V gene TRBV27 combines with J gene TRBJ1-1; the D is unclear. CDR1 and CDR2 from the germline V gene are MNHEY and SMNVEV (reference sequence). The ends were cut back, 2 bases at V and 1 base at J, with 11 bases in the middle. The CDR3 totals 15 residues.

The V call is TRBV19, the J call TRBJ1-5; D gene uncertain. In germline, CDR1 is LNHDA, CDR2 SQIVND (reference sequence). The CDR3 consists of 15 residues. V was cut by 1 base and J by 3 bases, with 10 bases left in between. Written as DNA, the CDR3 is TGTGCCAGTAGTATAGGCGGAGGGATCAATCAGCCCCAGCATTTT. Translation gives CASSIGGGINQPQHF.

The J gene is TRBJ2-7, the V gene TRBV29-1; 7 bases align to TRBD1. Germline CDR1 is SQVTM and CDR2 is ANQGSEA. The junction had 3 bases not matched to a gene; V was cut back by 4 bases and J by 3 bases. The CDR3 extends over 12 amino acids. CDR3 DNA: TGCAGCGTTGTGGGACAGAGCTACGAGCAGTACTTC. Translation gives CSVVGQSYEQYF.

This clone was counted many times. This chain uses TRBV3-1 (or the pseudogene TRBV3-2) with TRBJ1-2, with D possibly matching TRBD1 (6 bases). CDR1 and CDR2 from the germline V gene are LGHDT and YNNKEL (reference sequence). Trimming shortened V by 1 base and J by 8 bases, and 23 bases separated the two germline ends. The CDR3 is made up of 17 amino acids. In nucleotides, the CDR3 is TGTGCCAGCAGCCAAGTTAGGCTCCGGGACATCGGAAAGGGCTACACCTTC. It yields the protein CASSQVRLRDIGKGYTF.

J is TRBJ1-1 and V is TRBV6-2 or TRBV6-3; the match to TRBD1 covers 8 bases. V was pared by 4 bases and J by 1 base, with 8 bases of the junction left unmatched. The V gene's germline CDR1 is MNHEY and CDR2 SVGEGT. The CDR3 is made up of 16 amino acids. CDR3 bases: TGTGCCAGCAGTTCAATTAGGACAGGGCAGAACACTGAAGCTTTCTTT. As protein: CASSSIRTGQNTEAFF.

The chain carries TRBV6-5 and TRBJ1-6; 8 nucleotides align to TRBD1. The CDR3 is made up of 12 amino acids. The germline V gene has CDR1 MNHEY and CDR2 SVGAGI. V shed 10 bases and J 10 bases; nucleotides not matched to a gene: 6. CDR3 loop: CATGQGPSPLHF. The CDR3 region has the DNA TGTGCCACCGGACAGGGCCCCTCACCCCTCCACTTT.

V usage is TRBV27 and J usage is TRBJ1-2, with D hard to call. CDR1 is MNHEY, CDR2 SMNVEV, per germline (reference sequence). The CDR3 extends over 15 amino acids. Trimming removed 6 bases from V and 0 bases from J, with 14 bases in between. CDR3 coding DNA: TGTGCCAGCAGGACACAACTTAGAGCTAACTATGGCTACACCTTC. It translates to CASRTQLRANYGYTF.

V and J are TRBV2 and TRBJ1-2; D is unresolved. The V gene's germline CDR1 is SNHLY and CDR2 FYNNEI. The CDR3 is 12 amino acids. V lost 5 bases, J lost 5 bases, and 9 bases lay in between. This CDR3 is CASSPNIYGYTF. The CDR3 DNA reads TGTGCCAGCAGTCCAAACATTTATGGCTACACCTTC.

V usage is TRBV7-2 and J usage is TRBJ2-2; the D gene is possibly TRBD2 (6 bases). The CDR3 runs to 16 residues. Trimming removed 2 bases from V and 2 bases from J, with 12 bases in between. Germline CDR1 is SGHTA and CDR2 is FQGNSA. The CDR3: CASSLWTTRNTGELFF. CDR3 nucleotide sequence: TGTGCCAGCAGCTTATGGACTACCAGAAACACCGGGGAGCTGTTTTTT. The whole variable domain, filled in from reference TRBV7-2 and TRBJ2-2, reads GAGVSQSPSNKVTEKGKDVELRCDPISGHTALYWYRQSLGQGLEFLIYFQGNSAPDKSGLPSDRFSAERTGGSVSTLTIQRTQQEDSAVYLCASSLWTTRNTGELFFGEGSRLTVL.

The chain employs TRBV27 and TRBJ2-1; 8 bases agree with TRBD2. V was clipped by 1 base and J by 8 bases; unmatched bases: 7. CDR1 is MNHEY and CDR2 is SMNVEV in the germline V gene (reference sequence). This CDR3 is 15 amino acids long. The CDR3 nucleotides are TGTGCCAGCAGTTTATTTTCCAGCGGGAGAGATGAGCAGTTCTTC. Protein: CASSLFSSGRDEQFF.

The chain has TRBV5-1 and TRBJ2-7, with D possibly matching TRBD1 (5 bases). This CDR3 is built from 16 residues. Germline V gene sequence: CDR1 SGHRS, CDR2 YFSETQ. V gave up 2 bases and J gave up 5 bases, with 20 bases separating them. The CDR3 sequence: CASSFSLVLGPNEQYF. The CDR3 DNA reads TGCGCCAGCAGCTTTTCTCTAGTCTTGGGGCCCAACGAGCAGTACTTC.